The 27 T cell receptor beta chains below come from one sample, sequenced in a study of cytotoxic CD8 clonotypes in ibrutinib-treated CLL. The assay was immunoSEQ multiplex PCR, and TCRdb's table has in-frame clones only and misses some. The sample holds about 160,000 clones, roughly 90% seen once. Sequenced material: PBMCs, taken at disease progression, from a patient treated with ibrutinib. These receptors were collected from a human donor with chronic lymphocytic leukemia.

V is TRBV10-3 and J is TRBJ1-1; D is perhaps TRBD1 (5 bases). V was trimmed by 2 bases and J by 4 bases, leaving 11 bases between them. The germline CDR1 and CDR2 sequences are ENHRY and SYGVKD. This CDR3 spans 14 amino acids. Here the CDR3 DNA reads TGTGCCATCAGTGAGGGAGGGGAGGGCACTGAAGCTTTCTTT. It yields the protein CAISEGGEGTEAFF.

This clone turned up a few times. The V and J genes are TRBV6-1 and TRBJ1-5; D unresolved. This CDR3 region has 14 residues. V lost 3 bases and J 4 bases, leaving 10 bases between the germline ends. Germline V gene lookup returns CDR1 MNHNS and CDR2 SASEGT. The DNA of the CDR3 is TGTGCCAGCAGTGAGTTTTGGCAGAATCAGCCCCAGCATTTT. Amino acid sequence: CASSEFWQNQPQHF.

The chain links TRBV28 to TRBJ2-1, with 11 bases lining up with TRBD2. The ends lost 8 bases at V and 3 bases at J; junction bases unmatched: 6. This CDR3 has 15 amino acids. From germline, CDR1 is MDHEN and CDR2 SYDVKM. The DNA for the CDR3 is TGTGCCAGCTCCCCGGGACTAGCGGTCTACAATGAGCAGTTCTTC. Translating gives CASSPGLAVYNEQFF.

The chain couples TRBV4-3 to TRBJ2-7; the match to TRBD2 covers 10 bases. The V segment lost 1 base and the J segment 6 bases; nucleotides outside the gene matches: 15. The CDR3 loop spans 18 amino acids. Germline V gene data show CDR1 as LGHNA and CDR2 as YSLEER. The CDR3 bases are TGCGCCAGCAGCCAAGGACCCGAACTTATAGCGGGAGGAGGCGAGCAGTACTTC. Amino acids: CASSQGPELIAGGGEQYF.

This chain connects TRBV6-4 to TRBJ2-2; TRBD2 might be the D (5 bases). The germline V gene has CDR1 MRHNA and CDR2 SNTAGT. V shed 0 bases and J shed 1 base, with 9 bases lying between them. This CDR3 region has 16 residues. CDR3: CASSDSTGKNTGELFF. As DNA, the CDR3 is TGTGCCAGCAGTGACTCGACGGGGAAGAACACCGGGGAGCTGTTTTTT.

The rearrangement links TRBV13 to TRBJ2-5, with unresolved D. Trimming stripped 1 base from V and 4 bases from J, with 10 bases between. CDR3 length equals 14 residues. Per the germline V gene, CDR1 is PRHDT and CDR2 is FYEKMQ (reference sequence). CDR3 bases: TGTGCCAGCAGCTTAGCTGGGTCAGGAGAGACCCAGTACTTC. This codes for CASSLAGSGETQYF.

The gene calls are TRBV7-8 and TRBJ2-1, with D perhaps matching TRBD1 (6 bases). The germline gives CDR1 SGHVS, CDR2 FQNEAQ. This CDR3 contains 12 residues. V was shortened by 7 bases and J by 8 bases, with 12 bases between the two germline ends. The DNA of the CDR3 is TGTGCCAGCATGGGGGCGAGGGATGAGCAGTTCTTC. This sequence encodes CASMGARDEQFF.

The CDR3 DNA follows: TGTGCCAGCAGCCAAACCGACAGGGGCGATGAGCAGTTCTTC. It translates to CASSQTDRGDEQFF. V and J are TRBV16 and TRBJ2-1; 8 bases match TRBD1. After removal of 2 bases from V and 8 bases from J, the junction contained 5 bases not matched to a gene. Per the germline V gene, CDR1 is KGHSY and CDR2 is FQNENV. CDR3 size: 14 residues.

The V gene is TRBV5-1, the J gene TRBJ1-4; 7 bases are a match to TRBD1. Germline values: CDR1 SGHRS, CDR2 YFSETQ. J lost 0 bases, V lost 5 bases, and 4 bases had no gene match. The CDR3 runs to 15 residues. CDR3 bases: TGCGCCAGCAGTTTAACAGGGGCAACTAATGAAAAACTGTTTTTT. Its protein is CASSLTGATNEKLFF.

The J gene is TRBJ2-1, the V gene TRBV5-4, with 7 bases identical to TRBD2. The CDR3 is 15 amino acids. V was pared by 3 bases and J by 2 bases, with 5 bases of the junction left unmatched. Per germline, CDR1 SGHNT and CDR2 YYREEE (reference sequence). The CDR3 bases are TGTGCCAGCAGCTCACGGACTAGGGCCTACAATGAGCAGTTCTTC. This sequence encodes CASSSRTRAYNEQFF.

Only one count was recorded for this clone. The chain couples TRBV7-3 to TRBJ2-1, with 9 bases lining up with TRBD2. The CDR3 consists of 13 residues. V gave up 5 bases and J gave up 9 bases; unmatched junction bases: 5. Per germline, CDR1 SGHTA and CDR2 FQGTGA. The CDR3 DNA reads as TGTGCCAGCAGCCTAGCGGGATACGCTGAGCAGTTCTTC. It yields the protein CASSLAGYAEQFF.

This chain joins TRBV29-1 and TRBJ1-5; 10 nucleotides agree with TRBD1. CDR1 is SQVTM and CDR2 is ANQGSEA in the germline V gene. V shed 4 bases and J 5 bases; nucleotides not matched to a gene: 8. The CDR3 spans 15 residues. Here the CDR3 reads CSVAAGTGVDQPQHF. The CDR3 DNA reads TGCAGCGTTGCTGCCGGGACAGGGGTAGATCAGCCCCAGCATTTT.

The rearrangement joins TRBV7-2 to TRBJ2-2; 9 bases fit TRBD2. V shed 5 bases, J shed 0 bases, and the junction held 4 bases outside the gene matches. CDR1 is SGHTA and CDR2 is FQGNSA in the germline V gene. The CDR3 totals 16 residues. CDR3 DNA sequence: TGTGCCAGCAGCCCTCTAGCGGGGACGAACACCGGGGAGCTGTTTTTT. Its translation is CASSPLAGTNTGELFF.

The sample holds one count of this clone. The V gene is TRBV19, the J gene TRBJ1-2; D may be TRBD1 (6 bases). CDR3 length equals 13 residues. Per germline, CDR1 LNHDA and CDR2 SQIVND (reference sequence). With 6 bases removed from V and 7 bases from J, the gap between germline ends came to 15 bases. The CDR3 DNA reads TGTGCCAGTAGCGAACAGGGTAGCGGTGGCTACACCTTC. This sequence encodes CASSEQGSGGYTF.

The chain recombines TRBV29-1 with TRBJ1-1, with TRBD1 matching over 7 bases. Per germline, CDR1 SQVTM and CDR2 ANQGSEA. The CDR3 length is 14 residues. V was clipped by 0 bases and J by 4 bases; unmatched bases: 5. This CDR3 reads CSVEEGGGSTEAFF. CDR3 sequence (DNA): TGCAGCGTTGAAGAAGGAGGGGGCTCCACTGAAGCTTTCTTT. The variable domain in full, completed from reference TRBV29-1 and TRBJ1-1, reads SAVISQKPSRDICQRGTSLTIQCQVDSQVTMMFWYRQQPGQSLTLIATANQGSEATYESGFVIDKFPISRPNLTFSTLTVSNMSPEDSSIYLCSVEEGGGSTEAFFGQGTRLTVV.

This sequence joins TRBV25-1 and TRBJ2-1; possibly TRBD1 for D (5 bases). CDR3 length: 17 amino acids. CDR1 is MGHDK and CDR2 is SYGVNS in the germline V gene. V dropped 3 bases and J dropped 9 bases, with 24 bases sitting between them. CDR3 sequence reads: CASSEAGRGRADSEQFF. For the CDR3, the DNA is TGTGCCAGCAGTGAGGCAGGGCGCGGTAGAGCTGATAGTGAGCAGTTCTTC.

The chain has TRBV6-1 and TRBJ1-3; D gene unclear. CDR1 and CDR2 (germline): MNHNS, SASEGT. The CDR3 contains 13 residues. V lost 7 bases and J lost 0, with 7 bases in between. CDR3 in amino acids: CASTITSGNTIYF. The CDR3 region has the DNA TGTGCCAGCACCATTACCTCTGGAAACACCATATATTTT.

The chain recombines TRBV5-4 with TRBJ2-5, with TRBD2 identical over 10 bases. CDR3 length: 18 amino acids. V shed 3 bases and J 3 bases; nucleotides not matched to a gene: 14. CDR1 is SGHNT and CDR2 is YYREEE in the germline V gene (reference sequence). In DNA, the CDR3 is TGTGCCAGCAGCTCTAAGATACAAGCGGGAGGGCCAGAAGAGACCCAGTACTTC. Translating it yields CASSSKIQAGGPEETQYF.

V usage is TRBV7-3 and J usage is TRBJ2-5, with 11 bases that match TRBD2. There are 15 residues in the CDR3. V was clipped by 5 bases and J by 4 bases; unmatched bases: 6. Germline values: CDR1 SGHTA, CDR2 FQGTGA. The CDR3 DNA reads TGTGCCAGCAGCCTTCAGACTAGCGGGATAGAGACCCAGTACTTC. Translated: CASSLQTSGIETQYF.

V is TRBV5-1 and J is TRBJ1-4; D unclear. Trimming pared 4 bases from V and 8 bases from J, leaving 21 bases between. The CDR3 consists of 16 residues. Germline values: CDR1 SGHRS, CDR2 YFSETQ. CDR3 DNA: TGCGCCAGCAGCGCCCAAGACACAAACTCAGGAGAAAAACTGTTTTTT. Protein: CASSAQDTNSGEKLFF.

CDR3 sequence: CASSGRQGNTGELFF. CDR3 DNA: TGTGCCAGCTCAGGCCGACAGGGGAACACCGGGGAGCTGTTTTTT. V is TRBV18 and J is TRBJ2-2; the match to TRBD1 covers 7 bases. The trim removed 5 bases at V and 1 base at J, leaving 4 bases unmatched. Per germline, CDR1 KGHSH and CDR2 LQKENI. The CDR3 is 15 residues long.

This clone has only a few counts. The genes are TRBV4-1 and TRBJ1-1; tentative D call: TRBD1 (5 bases). Trimming cost V 3 bases and J 4 bases, with 12 bases left between them. The CDR3 loop spans 14 amino acids. Germline V gene data show CDR1 as MGHRA and CDR2 as YSYEKL. CDR3 sequence (DNA): TGCGCCAGCAGCCAGCAGGGTTGGGGCACTGAAGCTTTCTTT. This translates into CASSQQGWGTEAFF.

The rearrangement uses TRBV29-1 and TRBJ2-7, with 10 bases aligning to TRBD1. CDR3 length: 18 residues. The V and J ends lost 8 bases and 3 bases, in that order; junction bases with no gene match: 22. Germline CDR1 is SQVTM and CDR2 is ANQGSEA. The CDR3 region is CSQQLFDRGRSLGYEQYF. In DNA form, the CDR3 reads TGCAGCCAGCAACTCTTCGACAGGGGGCGATCCTTGGGCTACGAGCAGTACTTC.

The V and J genes are TRBV6-5 and TRBJ1-2, with unresolved D. Germline CDR1 is MNHEY and CDR2 is SVGAGI. Deletions cut 6 bases from V and 1 base from J, with 9 bases between. CDR3 length: 13 amino acids. The CDR3 protein is CASSTRGNYGYTF. CDR3 DNA: TGTGCCAGCAGCACCCGGGGTAACTATGGCTACACCTTC.

This clone has only one observation. The genes are TRBV7-6 and TRBJ1-2; 10 bases line up with TRBD1. Looked up from germline, CDR1 is SGHVS and CDR2 is FNYEAQ. The CDR3 has 18 amino acids. V lost 1 base to trimming and J lost 2 bases; unmatched junction nucleotides: 10. The CDR3 DNA sequence: TGTGCCAGCAGCTTAGTCGGTCGGGACAGGGGAAACAACTATGGCTACACCTTC. Translating gives CASSLVGRDRGNNYGYTF.

The rearrangement joins TRBV29-1 to TRBJ2-1; 9 bases agree with TRBD2. This CDR3 region has 14 residues. V dropped 8 bases and J dropped 7; count of bases not matched to a gene: 12. CDR1 and CDR2 from the germline V gene are SQVTM and ANQGSEA. Here the CDR3 DNA reads TGCAGCACCCACCAGCGGGAGGAATGGAATGAGCAGTTCTTC. Translated: CSTHQREEWNEQFF.

V usage is TRBV6-1 and J usage is TRBJ2-5, with a weak D call TRBD2 (6 bases). V was clipped by 7 bases and J by 4 bases, with 13 bases between them. The CDR3 covers 13 residues. Germline values: CDR1 MNHNS, CDR2 SASEGT. DNA of the CDR3: TGTGCCAGCACCCTGAAGGGAGGAGAGACCCAGTACTTC. It yields the protein CASTLKGGETQYF.